What follows are 30 T cell receptor beta chains derived from one specimen sequenced in a study of blood T cell repertoires in COVID-19. TCRdb's table, derived via immunoSEQ multiplex PCR, lists solely in-frame clones and lacks some. This sample carries about 14,000 clones, 80% to 90% of them seen once, and the ten largest clones take approximately 5.4%. The sample consisted of peripheral blood. These receptors were collected from a human donor in a cohort sampled during active COVID-19.

The V gene is TRBV5-6, the J gene TRBJ2-3; tentatively, D is TRBD2 (6 bases). Between the trimmed V and J ends, which lost 2 bases and 2 bases, there was a span of 12 bases. The length of the CDR3 is 15 residues. Germline V gene sequence: CDR1 SGHDT, CDR2 YYEEEE. CDR3 DNA: TGTGCCAGCAGCTTTAGGACTACCACCACAGATACGCAGTATTTT. Its protein product is CASSFRTTTTDTQYF.

CDR3 nucleotides: TGTGCCAGCAGCGCGCCGGTTGCGGATGAGCAGTTCTTC. Its protein is CASSAPVADEQFF. The J gene is TRBJ2-1, the V gene TRBV9, with D unclear. The CDR3 is 13 residues long. V lost 3 bases and J lost 8, with 12 bases in between. Germline CDR1 is SGDLS and CDR2 is YYNGEE.

This chain links TRBV2 with TRBJ2-1; perhaps TRBD2 as D (5 bases). V dropped 9 bases and J dropped 5 bases, with 17 bases sitting between them. The germline V gene has CDR1 SNHLY and CDR2 FYNNEI. The CDR3 is 14 residues long. CDR3 sequence: CASLFPEVDNEQFF. The DNA of the CDR3 is TGTGCCAGTCTCTTTCCGGAGGTCGACAATGAGCAGTTCTTC.

This chain links TRBV10-3 with TRBJ2-5, with D tentatively TRBD2 (6 bases). The CDR3 consists of 16 residues. CDR1 ENHRY and CDR2 SYGVKD come from the germline V gene. The ends were cut back, 3 bases at V and 1 base at J, with 15 bases in the middle. The CDR3 DNA reads TGTGCCATCAGTGACCCTCCGGAGCGGGTCCAAGAGACCCAGTACTTC. It codes for CAISDPPERVQETQYF.

V gene TRBV5-1 combines with J gene TRBJ2-2; D may be TRBD1 (6 bases). The CDR3 totals 15 residues. With 4 bases removed from V and 0 bases from J, the gap between germline ends came to 10 bases. The germline V gene encodes CDR1 SGHRS and CDR2 YFSETQ. The CDR3 DNA follows: TGCGCCAGCAGCACCGGGACAACGAACACCGGGGAGCTGTTTTTT. Its translation: CASSTGTTNTGELFF.

The chain couples TRBV7-9 to TRBJ1-1; D unclear. Trimming left V 0 bases short and J 6 bases short, with 11 bases between. The CDR3 contains 14 residues. Germline V gene sequence: CDR1 SEHNR, CDR2 FQNEAQ (reference sequence). CDR3 bases: TGTGCCAGCAGCTTAGCGATCTGGCCCGCTGAAGCTTTCTTT. Encoded protein: CASSLAIWPAEAFF.

This sequence joins TRBV4-3 and TRBJ2-5; no reliable D call. The CDR3 has 14 residues. Germline values: CDR1 LGHNA, CDR2 YSLEER. The V gene lost 0 bases and the J gene lost 5 bases, with 10 bases spanning the gap. The CDR3 sequence: CASSQERFQETQYF. As DNA, the CDR3 is TGCGCCAGCAGCCAAGAGCGGTTCCAGGAGACCCAGTACTTC.

The chain carries TRBV4-2 and TRBJ1-1, with D hard to call. In germline, CDR1 is LGHNA, CDR2 YNFKEQ. This CDR3 has 15 amino acids. Trimming shortened V by 0 bases and J by 3 bases, and 11 bases separated the two germline ends. The CDR3 sequence is CASSQDGVSDTEAFF. The CDR3 nucleotides read TGTGCCAGCAGCCAAGACGGAGTTTCGGACACTGAAGCTTTCTTT.

This chain links TRBV27 with TRBJ2-3; 10 nucleotides align to TRBD2. Germline V lookup: CDR1 MNHEY, CDR2 SMNVEV (reference sequence). J was trimmed by 4 bases and V by 4 bases; bases with no gene match: 11. CDR3 length: 17 residues. In nucleotides, the CDR3 is TGTGCCAGCAGTTCTAGCGGGAGTCTTTCTCGTGCAGATACGCAGTATTTT. Its protein is CASSSSGSLSRADTQYF.

The rearrangement uses TRBV11-2 and TRBJ2-7, with 13 bases aligning to TRBD2. V lost 5 bases and J lost 5; bases outside the gene matches: 6. The CDR3 spans 15 residues. CDR1 and CDR2 (germline): SGHAT, FQNNGV. CDR3 DNA sequence: TGTGCCAGCAGCACACTAGCGGGAGGGAGAAACGAGCAGTACTTC. Translated: CASSTLAGGRNEQYF.

This chain links TRBV19 with TRBJ2-7, with D possibly TRBD1 on 5 matching bases. The ends were cut back, 3 bases at V and 1 base at J, with 13 bases in the middle. This CDR3 region has 15 residues. CDR1 and CDR2 (germline): LNHDA, SQIVND (reference sequence). The CDR3 DNA follows: TGTGCCAGTAGTATGGCGTCAGGACAATCCTACGAGCAGTACTTC. Amino acid sequence: CASSMASGQSYEQYF.

V gene TRBV19 combines with J gene TRBJ1-1; 11 bases are shared with TRBD1. CDR1 is LNHDA and CDR2 is SQIVND in the germline V gene (reference sequence). Trimming removed 9 bases from V and 4 bases from J; junction bases left unmatched: 1. The CDR3 loop spans 12 amino acids. CDR3 sequence reads: CASGTGGTEAFF. CDR3 DNA: TGTGCCAGCGGGACAGGGGGCACTGAAGCTTTCTTT.

In this sample, this clone turned up a few times. This chain links TRBV12-3 or TRBV12-4 with TRBJ2-7; perhaps TRBD2 as D (6 bases). The CDR3 has 13 residues. Trimming took 3 bases from V and 7 from J, leaving 13 bases between them. CDR3 in amino acids: CASSFDGGGEQYF. CDR3 bases: TGTGCCAGCAGTTTCGACGGCGGAGGGGAGCAGTACTTC.

The chain is built from TRBV4-1 and TRBJ2-1; D not certain. Looked up from germline, CDR1 is MGHRA and CDR2 is YSYEKL. Deletions cut 1 base from V and 0 bases from J, with 13 bases between. This CDR3 is built from 17 residues. CDR3 bases: TGCGCCAGCAGCCAAGCCCCCGACTCAAGCTCCTACAATGAGCAGTTCTTC. This sequence encodes CASSQAPDSSSYNEQFF.

This rearrangement joins TRBV19 to TRBJ1-2, with no clear D. Germline CDR1 is LNHDA and CDR2 is SQIVND (reference sequence). CDR3 length: 13 amino acids. Trimming pared 6 bases from V and 3 bases from J, leaving 11 bases between. The DNA of the CDR3 is TGTGCCAGTAGGAAGAGTACCGACTATGGCTACACCTTC. Amino acids: CASRKSTDYGYTF. Variable domain in full (rest from reference TRBV19 and TRBJ1-2): DGGITQSPKYLFRKEGQNVTLSCEQNLNHDAMYWYRQDPGQGLRLIYYSQIVNDFQKGDIAEGYSVSREKKESFPLTVTSAQKNPTAFYLCASRKSTDYGYTFGSGTRLTVV.

The CDR3 DNA reads as TGTGCCAGCAGCCGTTTGGGAGGGACACCAGAAAAACTGTTTTTT. Residues: CASSRLGGTPEKLFF. The chain carries TRBV6-5 and TRBJ1-4; D is perhaps TRBD1 (6 bases). This CDR3 has 15 amino acids. Germline-derived CDR1 and CDR2 are MNHEY and SVGAGI. Trimming shortened V by 6 bases and J by 8 bases, and 19 bases separated the two germline ends.

This chain connects TRBV11-2 to TRBJ2-2; 8 bases match TRBD1. Germline values: CDR1 SGHAT, CDR2 FQNNGV. The CDR3 extends over 15 amino acids. V gave up 3 bases and J gave up 3 bases; unmatched junction bases: 3. Here the CDR3 reads CASSFRQGHTGELFF. As DNA, the CDR3 is TGTGCCAGCAGCTTTCGACAGGGGCACACCGGGGAGCTGTTTTTT.

This sequence joins TRBV7-2 and TRBJ2-6, with 7 bases aligning to TRBD1. Trimming removed 5 bases from V and 0 bases from J; junction bases left unmatched: 10. The CDR3 runs to 18 residues. CDR1 SGHTA and CDR2 FQGNSA come from the germline V gene. The CDR3 DNA reads as TGTGCCAGCAGCGGAAGGGACAGTCGGCGCTCTGGGGCCAACGTCCTGACTTTC. As protein: CASSGRDSRRSGANVLTF.

V gene TRBV12-3 or TRBV12-4 combines with J gene TRBJ1-1; TRBD1 agrees at 7 bases. The CDR3 loop spans 13 amino acids. The V gene end was trimmed by 5 bases and the J gene end by 5 bases; junction bases not matched to a gene: 5. CDR3 bases: TGTGCCAGCAGTCCTAGGGGGCTAACTGAAGCTTTCTTT. Its translation: CASSPRGLTEAFF.

The count of this clone is one. The rearrangement joins TRBV3-1 (or the pseudogene TRBV3-2) to TRBJ1-1; the match to TRBD1 covers 9 bases. The CDR3 is 15 residues long. V was clipped by 4 bases and J by 5 bases; unmatched bases: 8. Germline V lookup: CDR1 LGHDT, CDR2 YNNKEL (reference sequence). The CDR3 nucleotides read TGTGCCAGCAGCCGGGTGACAGGGGGTCGGACTGAAGCTTTCTTT. Translation: CASSRVTGGRTEAFF.

The V and J genes are TRBV10-1 and TRBJ2-2; 8 nucleotides line up with TRBD1. The CDR3 sequence is 15 residues long. V was clipped by 6 bases and J by 1 base; unmatched bases: 4. The germline V gene has CDR1 WNHNN and CDR2 SYGVQD (reference sequence). CDR3 protein: CASSHGQGNTGELFF. The CDR3 region has the DNA TGCGCCAGCAGCCACGGACAGGGGAACACCGGGGAGCTGTTTTTT.

CDR3 sequence (DNA): TGTGCCAGCAGTTATAGCCCCTCCACTAGCCTTCAAGAGACCCAGTACTTC. Amino acids: CASSYSPSTSLQETQYF. The V gene is TRBV27, the J gene TRBJ2-5; TRBD2 might be the D (6 bases). The CDR3 totals 17 residues. V gave up 4 bases and J gave up 2 bases, with 20 bases separating them. The germline V gene encodes CDR1 MNHEY and CDR2 SMNVEV (reference sequence).

CDR3 loop: CASSLEPGMCEQYF. The CDR3 bases are TGTGCCAGCAGCTTAGAACCAGGGATGTGCGAGCAGTACTTC. The rearrangement links TRBV7-4 to TRBJ2-7, with D maybe TRBD1 (5 bases). CDR3 length: 14 amino acids. V shed 1 base and J shed 6 bases, with 13 bases lying between them. The germline V gene has CDR1 SGHVT and CDR2 SQSDAQ.

The chain joins TRBV4-1 to TRBJ1-1, with a tentative D call TRBD1 (5 bases). Germline V gives CDR1 MGHRA, CDR2 YSYEKL. The ends were cut back, 8 bases at V and 2 bases at J, with 15 bases in the middle. This CDR3 spans 14 amino acids. CDR3: CASQLDIPNTEAFF. The CDR3 coding sequence is TGCGCCAGCCAACTGGACATCCCAAACACTGAAGCTTTCTTT.

The V and J genes are TRBV27 and TRBJ2-7; 13 bases are a match to TRBD2. Germline V gene sequence: CDR1 MNHEY, CDR2 SMNVEV (reference sequence). V dropped 7 bases and J dropped 5; count of bases not matched to a gene: 14. The CDR3 sequence is 17 residues long. The CDR3 DNA follows: TGTGCCAGCAATCCCGGGACTAGCGGGATACTCCCCCACGAGCAGTACTTC. It encodes CASNPGTSGILPHEQYF.

The chain joins TRBV14 to TRBJ1-2; a possible D gene is TRBD1 (5 bases). Germline CDR1 is SGHDN and CDR2 is FVKESK. The CDR3 sequence is 13 residues long. The V gene lost 1 base and the J gene lost 8 bases, with 11 bases spanning the gap. As DNA, the CDR3 is TGTGCCAGCAGCCAAGTAACCAACAGGGGCTACACCTTC. Protein product: CASSQVTNRGYTF.

The J gene is TRBJ1-2, the V gene TRBV7-9; TRBD1 agrees at 11 bases. V trimming: 4 bases; J trimming: 6 bases; junction bases outside the gene matches: 4. The CDR3 loop spans 14 amino acids. Germline V gene data show CDR1 as SEHNR and CDR2 as FQNEAQ (reference sequence). The DNA of the CDR3 is TGTGCCAGCAGCTCTGGACAGGGGGCGAATGGCTACACCTTC. Translating gives CASSSGQGANGYTF. Full variable domain (rest looked up from reference TRBV7-9 and TRBJ1-2): DTGVSQNPRHKITKRGQNVTFRCDPISEHNRLYWYRQTLGQGPEFLTYFQNEAQLEKSRLLSDRFSAERPKGSFSTLEIQRTEQGDSAMYLCASSSGQGANGYTFGSGTRLTVV.

This clone was observed a single time. The gene calls are TRBV3-1 (or the pseudogene TRBV3-2) and TRBJ1-2; 12 bases are shared with TRBD1. The J segment lost 1 base and the V segment lost 4 bases, leaving 7 bases of the junction unmatched. Germline CDR1 LGHDT, CDR2 YNNKEL (reference sequence). This CDR3 region has 17 residues. CDR3 loop: CASSPGQGAGFNYGYTF. CDR3 in DNA: TGTGCCAGCAGCCCGGGACAGGGGGCAGGGTTTAACTATGGCTACACCTTC.

This chain's CDR3 is CASSTQTATTQETQYF. The DNA for the CDR3 is TGTGCCAGCAGCACGCAGACAGCAACGACGCAAGAGACCCAGTACTTC. The J gene is TRBJ2-5, the V gene TRBV7-8; TRBD1 is a possible D gene (5 bases). Germline lookup yields CDR1 SGHVS and CDR2 FQNEAQ. V was cut by 5 bases and J by 2 bases, with 18 bases left in between. This CDR3 is built from 16 residues.

The chain links TRBV16 to TRBJ2-1; 7 nucleotides align to TRBD2. The V segment lost 1 base and the J segment 0 bases; nucleotides outside the gene matches: 3. Germline CDR1 is KGHSY and CDR2 is FQNENV. The CDR3 consists of 16 residues. This CDR3 reads CASSQYRTSSYNEQFF. CDR3 in DNA: TGTGCCAGCAGCCAATACAGGACTAGCTCCTACAATGAGCAGTTCTTC.